This TCR beta chain was captured by sequencing in a study of cytomegalovirus exposure and HLA in healthy donors. Study-level information: HLA-typed donors were the source of some 85 million unique TCRs, which an early data release held.

This clone has a handful of counts. Its antigen is as yet unknown. Both 60 Vbeta primers and 13 Jbeta primers went into the PCR. Assay used: immunoSEQ multiplex PCR; TCRdb lists only in-frame clones, some missing. This sample yields some 120,000 clones, of which approximately 15% are seen a single time; 1.5% to 2% belongs to the top ten. Regarding the study as a whole: CMV antigen specificity of a few CMV-associated chains was confirmed in vitro.

CDR3 length: 12 residues. In germline, CDR1 is MNHEY, CDR2 SMNVEV (reference sequence). The chain is built from TRBV27 and TRBJ2-7; tentative D call: TRBD1 (6 bases). The source material was PBMCs. This TCR came from a woman between 18 and 29 years old in good health and CMV-seronegative. The CDR3 DNA is TGTCCGGATGGGGGCCGCTCCTACGAGCAGTACTTC. It encodes CPDGGRSYEQYF.